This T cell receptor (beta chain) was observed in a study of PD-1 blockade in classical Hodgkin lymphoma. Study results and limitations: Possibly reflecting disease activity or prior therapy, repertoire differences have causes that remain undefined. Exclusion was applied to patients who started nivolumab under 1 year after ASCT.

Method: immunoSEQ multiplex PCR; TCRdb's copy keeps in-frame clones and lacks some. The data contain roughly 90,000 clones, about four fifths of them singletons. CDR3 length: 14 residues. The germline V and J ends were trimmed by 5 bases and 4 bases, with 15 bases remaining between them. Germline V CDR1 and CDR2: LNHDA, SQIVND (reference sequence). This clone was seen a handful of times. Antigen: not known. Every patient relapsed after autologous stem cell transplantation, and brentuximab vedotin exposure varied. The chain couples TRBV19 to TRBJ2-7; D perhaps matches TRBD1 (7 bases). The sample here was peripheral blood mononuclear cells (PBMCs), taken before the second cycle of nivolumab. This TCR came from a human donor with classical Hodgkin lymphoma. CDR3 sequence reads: CASSAQGGQYEQYF. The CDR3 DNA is TGTGCCAGTAGTGCCCAGGGGGGCCAGTACGAGCAGTACTTC.